This T cell receptor (beta chain) was captured by sequencing in a study of T-cell memory formation after mild COVID-19. Study-wide context: Most TCR clusters belonged to a single donor.

This clonotype was counted between two and nine times. The antigen is undetermined. Barcoded TCR alpha and TCR beta cDNA libraries with UMIs came from 5'RACE using constant-segment primers. TCRdb reanalysed the 5' RACE reads using MiXCR and keeps one entry per CDR3 protein. There are about 240,000 distinct CDR3 sequences in the sample; approximately 10% occur only once, and more than 20% lies in the top ten. Study findings and constraints: CM and EM subsets held most contracting CD4+ clones; EMRA held CD8+ ones. Clonal second-wave expansions that peaked on day 37 had unconfirmed SARS-CoV-2 specificity.

V lost 8 bases to trimming and J lost 10 bases; unmatched junction nucleotides: 16. This CDR3 is built from 15 residues. Germline V gene lookup returns CDR1 SGHAT and CDR2 FQNNGV. The specimen sequenced was PBMCs or a T cell subset sorted from them (not recorded which). The TCR was taken from a young man who had mild COVID-19 (a few samples of this study predate the infection). Cell type and time point are not known. The chain uses TRBV11-2 and TRBJ1-2; 10 bases line up with TRBD1. The CDR3 region is CASGIRDRGFADYTF. The CDR3 DNA is TGTGCCAGCGGGATACGGGACAGGGGTTTTGCGGACTACACCTTC.